Listed here are 27 T cell receptor beta chains from one sample, sequenced in a study of regulatory T cells in long-lasting Graves disease (TCRdb year 2021). The library was made by multiplex PCR. Sequenced on an Illumina HiSeq 4000. To build TCR beta libraries, CDR3 regions were amplified by Arm-PCR using iRepertoire HTBI primers. TCRdb cleaned the public reads at Q25 with fastp, built clones with MiXCR and kept in-frame beta chains. A single entry per CDR3 protein holds the most common genes and DNA from its merged rows. In this sample the table shows some 440,000 distinct CDR3 sequences, around 20% of which occur a single time. Clones ranked in the top ten supply 7% to 9.5% of the sample. The label giving this sample's time point can be read as: persistent/refractory GD, antithyroid drugs over 5 years with positive TRAb. For both TCR sequencing and RNA sequencing, RNA was extracted from PBMCs using TRIzol.

The source was peripheral blood mononuclear cells (PBMCs), collected when the disease was refractory, from a patient treated with antithyroid drugs. Receptors originate from a female donor with Graves disease.

This clonotype was seen at least ten times. V is TRBV6-1 and J is TRBJ2-2; D possibly matches TRBD1 or TRBD2 (5 bases each). Germline-derived CDR1 and CDR2 are MNHNS and SASEGT. V shed 8 bases and J shed 0 bases, with 10 bases lying between them. This CDR3 region has 14 residues. The CDR3 coding sequence is TGTGCCAGCGAAGAGGGGCCGAACACCGGGGAGCTGTTTTTT. As protein: CASEEGPNTGELFF.

The rearrangement uses TRBV9 and TRBJ2-7; D tentatively fits TRBD1 or TRBD2 (6 bases each). The length of the CDR3 is 13 residues. Trimming took 0 bases from V and 5 from J, leaving 9 bases between them. CDR1 SGDLS and CDR2 YYNGEE come from the germline V gene. As DNA, the CDR3 is TGTGCCAGCAGCGTAGGAGGGGGGAACGAGCAGTACTTC. Protein: CASSVGGGNEQYF.

The rearrangement links TRBV6-2 or TRBV6-3 to TRBJ2-2; no definite D call. The CDR3 is made up of 15 amino acids. In germline, CDR1 is MNHEY, CDR2 SVGEGT. Trimming took 6 bases from V and 7 from J, leaving 18 bases between them. CDR3 sequence (DNA): TGTGCCAGCAGCTACCTCGACGGCTCTAGCGGGGAGCTGTTTTTT. Its protein product is CASSYLDGSSGELFF.

In its sample, this clonotype was seen many times. This rearrangement joins TRBV29-1 to TRBJ1-1; D not resolved. Trimming cost V 8 bases and J 2 bases, with 12 bases left between them. The CDR3 is made up of 12 amino acids. Per the germline V gene, CDR1 is SQVTM and CDR2 is ANQGSEA. CDR3 DNA: TGCAGCACTATAGAAGGAAACACTGAAGCTTTCTTT. Protein product: CSTIEGNTEAFF.

This clonotype has at least ten counts. V usage is TRBV2 and J usage is TRBJ1-1; 7 positions agree with TRBD1. V shed 6 bases and J 1 base; nucleotides not matched to a gene: 11. From germline, CDR1 is SNHLY and CDR2 FYNNEI. This CDR3 contains 16 residues. The CDR3 loop reads CASRETETGRNTEAFF. As DNA, the CDR3 is TGTGCCAGCAGGGAAACCGAGACAGGGCGGAACACTGAAGCTTTCTTT. Using reference TRBV2 and TRBJ1-1 for the parts outside the CDR3, the full variable domain is EPEVTQTPSHQVTQMGQEVILRCVPISNHLYFYWYRQILGQKVEFLVSFYNNEISEKSEIFDDQFSVERPDGSNFTLKIRSTKLEDSAMYFCASRETETGRNTEAFFGQGTRLTVV.

The rearrangement uses TRBV27 and TRBJ2-3, with D perhaps matching TRBD1 (5 bases). Trimming pared 5 bases from V and 7 bases from J, leaving 7 bases between. The CDR3 consists of 11 residues. The germline CDR1 and CDR2 sequences are MNHEY and SMNVEV (reference sequence). CDR3 amino acids: CASSRGNTQYF. The CDR3 DNA follows: TGTGCCAGCAGTAGGGGTAATACGCAGTATTTT.

This clonotype has a count of ten or more. The chain joins TRBV16 to TRBJ1-2; no definite D call. V shed 4 bases and J shed 6 bases, with 15 bases lying between them. The V gene's germline CDR1 is KGHSY and CDR2 FQNENV. This CDR3 has 14 residues. CDR3 amino acids: CASSPPGRLDGYTF. In nucleotides, the CDR3 is TGTGCCAGCAGCCCCCCGGGTCGGTTGGATGGCTACACCTTC.

The chain is built from TRBV7-9 and TRBJ2-7, with D possibly TRBD1 on 6 matching bases. Per germline, CDR1 SEHNR and CDR2 FQNEAQ (reference sequence). The ends were cut back, 1 base at V and 6 bases at J, with 22 bases in the middle. The CDR3 length is 17 residues. The CDR3, as DNA: TGTGCCAGCAGCTTAGGACCCGGGACACTTTACGAATCCGAGCAGTACTTC. It translates to CASSLGPGTLYESEQYF. Together with reference TRBV7-9 and TRBJ2-7, the CDR3 gives the full variable domain: DTGVSQNPRHKITKRGQNVTFRCDPISEHNRLYWYRQTLGQGPEFLTYFQNEAQLEKSRLLSDRFSAERPKGSFSTLEIQRTEQGDSAMYLCASSLGPGTLYESEQYFGPGTRLTVT.

This clonotype has only a few counts. The CDR3 sequence is CASSVPRRASGNEQFF. CDR3 bases: TGTGCCAGCAGTGTCCCCCGGAGGGCTAGCGGTAATGAGCAGTTCTTC. The V gene is TRBV2, the J gene TRBJ2-1, with 7 nucleotides matching TRBD2. CDR1 and CDR2 (germline): SNHLY, FYNNEI. V gave up 4 bases and J gave up 7 bases; unmatched junction bases: 13. The length of the CDR3 is 16 residues.

This clonotype was recorded at least ten times. The chain uses TRBV27 and TRBJ2-7, with D perhaps matching TRBD2 (5 bases). The CDR3 has 13 residues. Germline V gives CDR1 MNHEY, CDR2 SMNVEV (reference sequence). Trimming cost V 2 bases and J 1 base, with 6 bases left between them. In DNA form, the CDR3 reads TGTGCCAGCAGTTTAGGGAGATCCTACGAGCAGTACTTC. Protein sequence: CASSLGRSYEQYF.

This clonotype was seen ten or more times. The gene calls are TRBV20-1 and TRBJ1-1; D not certain. Trimming left V 6 bases short and J 6 bases short, with 11 bases between. Germline V gene sequence: CDR1 DFQATT, CDR2 SNEGSKA (reference sequence). This CDR3 region has 11 residues. CDR3 protein: CSAGSFSEAFF. The DNA for the CDR3 is TGCAGTGCGGGATCCTTTTCTGAAGCTTTCTTT.

This clonotype occurred many times. CDR3 sequence (DNA): TGTGCCAGCAGCCAATTTTCGACAGGGGGCGATAGTGAAGCTTTCTTT. This translates into CASSQFSTGGDSEAFF. The chain is built from TRBV27 and TRBJ1-1; the match to TRBD1 covers 10 bases. J gave up 7 bases and V 6 bases, and 14 bases lay outside the gene matches. The germline gives CDR1 MNHEY, CDR2 SMNVEV (reference sequence). The CDR3 totals 16 residues.

This clonotype has a handful of counts. V usage is TRBV29-1 and J usage is TRBJ2-7; D not resolved. With 4 bases removed from V and 1 base from J, the gap between germline ends came to 11 bases. Germline-derived CDR1 and CDR2 are SQVTM and ANQGSEA. The CDR3 contains 13 residues. The CDR3 sequence: CSVVPGSSYEQYF. Here the CDR3 DNA reads TGCAGCGTTGTTCCCGGGTCGTCCTACGAGCAGTACTTC.

CDR3 residues: CASSLGQDSTGELFF. The DNA for the CDR3 is TGTGCCAGCAGCTTAGGACAGGACTCAACCGGGGAGCTGTTTTTT. The V call is TRBV7-6, the J call TRBJ2-2; D may be TRBD1 (6 bases). The CDR3 spans 15 residues. The germline V and J ends were trimmed by 1 base and 5 bases, with 11 bases remaining between them. The germline gives CDR1 SGHVS, CDR2 FNYEAQ.

This clonotype was seen a handful of times. The CDR3 coding sequence is TGCAGCGTTGAGAGACCCAACACTGAAGCTTTCTTT. Its protein is CSVERPNTEAFF. The gene calls are TRBV29-1 and TRBJ1-1; D unresolved. There are 12 residues in the CDR3. Trimming pared 3 bases from V and 2 bases from J, leaving 7 bases between. Germline lookup yields CDR1 SQVTM and CDR2 ANQGSEA.

The table lists this clonotype with a few counts. The chain joins TRBV5-1 to TRBJ1-4; 8 bases fit TRBD1. Germline values: CDR1 SGHRS, CDR2 YFSETQ. The length of the CDR3 is 18 residues. V gave up 0 bases and J gave up 2 bases; unmatched junction bases: 9. CDR3 in amino acids: CASSLGRNRGATNEKLFF. As DNA, the CDR3 is TGCGCCAGCAGCTTGGGGAGGAACAGGGGGGCGACTAATGAAAAACTGTTTTTT.

This chain joins TRBV20-1 and TRBJ2-6; TRBD2 matches at 7 bases. Germline V gene data show CDR1 as DFQATT and CDR2 as SNEGSKA (reference sequence). This CDR3 has 16 amino acids. With V trimmed by 2 bases and J by 0 bases, 4 bases remained unmatched. The DNA of the CDR3 is TGCAGTGCTAGAACTAGCGAGACCTCTGGGGCCAACGTCCTGACTTTC. This translates into CSARTSETSGANVLTF.

This clonotype was seen at least ten times. The V and J genes are TRBV29-1 and TRBJ1-5, with a possible D match to TRBD1 (5 bases). V dropped 6 bases and J dropped 4 bases, with 13 bases sitting between them. Germline V gene data show CDR1 as SQVTM and CDR2 as ANQGSEA. The CDR3 is 13 residues long. The CDR3 loop reads CSVTEGPNQPQHF. CDR3 bases: TGCAGCGTGACCGAGGGACCGAATCAGCCCCAGCATTTT. Full variable domain (outside the CDR3, taken from reference TRBV29-1 and TRBJ1-5): SAVISQKPSRDICQRGTSLTIQCQVDSQVTMMFWYRQQPGQSLTLIATANQGSEATYESGFVIDKFPISRPNLTFSTLTVSNMSPEDSSIYLCSVTEGPNQPQHFGDGTRLSIL.

The sample holds many counts of this clonotype. A read error may produce the germline difference seen at one junction end. The chain has TRBV20-1 and TRBJ1-2, with D possibly matching TRBD1 (6 bases). The CDR3 runs 14 residues. Germline CDR1 DFQATT, CDR2 SNEGSKA (reference sequence). The CDR3 sequence: CSARASGTLYGYTF. The CDR3 nucleotides read TGCAGTGCAAGAGCCTCCGGGACACTCTATGGCTACACCTTC.

Comments on this clonotype: This could be a read error, since a much larger clone is one nucleotide away. This CDR3 reads CASSSLRTYPGERYF. The CDR3 region has the DNA TGTGCCAGCAGTTCCCTAAGGACGTACCCCGGCGAGCGGTACTTC. The chain carries TRBV6-2 or TRBV6-3 and TRBJ2-7; D ambiguous. The CDR3 extends over 15 amino acids. Germline V gene data show CDR1 as MNHEY and CDR2 as SVGEGT.

The rearrangement joins TRBV28 to TRBJ1-3, with a tentative D call TRBD1 (5 bases). From germline, CDR1 is MDHEN and CDR2 SYDVKM. The CDR3 contains 15 residues. Trimming stripped 4 bases from V and 4 bases from J, with 14 bases between. The CDR3 region is CASSSLGGRGNTIYF. CDR3 coding DNA: TGTGCCAGCAGTTCCCTGGGGGGACGAGGAAACACCATATATTTT.

This clonotype was seen ten or more times. The chain is built from TRBV28 and TRBJ2-7; the match to TRBD2 covers 12 bases. Germline V gene sequence: CDR1 MDHEN, CDR2 SYDVKM. CDR3 length: 15 amino acids. V dropped 6 bases and J dropped 3; count of bases not matched to a gene: 6. CDR3 coding DNA: TGTGCCAGCAGCCCCCGACTAGCGGGAGTCTACGAGCAGTACTTC. Amino acid sequence: CASSPRLAGVYEQYF. Combining the CDR3 with reference TRBV28 and TRBJ2-7 gives the whole variable domain DVKVTQSSRYLVKRTGEKVFLECVQDMDHENMFWYRQDPGLGLRLIYFSYDVKMKEKGDIPEGYSVSREKKERFSLILESASTNQTSMYLCASSPRLAGVYEQYFGPGTRLTVT.

The table lists this clonotype with many counts. The chain combines TRBV12-3 or TRBV12-4 with TRBJ2-7; 8 bases agree with TRBD1. J gave up 0 bases and V 8 bases, and 3 bases lay outside the gene matches. The CDR3 is 13 amino acids. CDR3 nucleotide sequence: TGTGCCAGCCGGGACAGGAGCTCCTACGAGCAGTACTTC. Translated, it gives CASRDRSSYEQYF.

The table lists this clonotype with a few counts. This chain connects TRBV20-1 to TRBJ2-2; 7 positions match TRBD1. There are 16 residues in the CDR3. Germline loops: CDR1 DFQATT, CDR2 SNEGSKA (reference sequence). J was trimmed by 0 bases and V by 5 bases; bases with no gene match: 9. The CDR3 spells CSAQTQDRPNTGELFF. CDR3 bases: TGCAGTGCTCAGACCCAGGACAGGCCGAACACCGGGGAGCTGTTTTTT.

The CDR3 loop is CASSNPTGRSYNEQFF. The CDR3 DNA reads TGTGCCAGTAGTAACCCCACAGGGCGCTCCTACAATGAGCAGTTCTTC. V gene TRBV19 combines with J gene TRBJ2-1, with D possibly matching TRBD1 (6 bases). Germline CDR1 and CDR2: LNHDA and SQIVND (reference sequence). V lost 4 bases and J lost 0, with 13 bases in between. The CDR3 spans 16 residues.

This clonotype was counted at least ten times. This chain uses TRBV7-8 with TRBJ2-7, with 12 bases matching TRBD2. J lost 5 bases, V lost 5 bases, and 10 bases had no gene match. Per germline, CDR1 SGHVS and CDR2 FQNEAQ. CDR3 length: 16 amino acids. In DNA, the CDR3 is TGTGCCAGCAGCCCCGGGCCTAGCGGGAGGGTAAACGAGCAGTACTTC. Translation gives CASSPGPSGRVNEQYF.

This chain links TRBV6-5 with TRBJ1-6; D is undetermined. Germline V CDR1 and CDR2: MNHEY, SVGAGI. Trimming pared 6 bases from V and 9 bases from J, leaving 12 bases between. The CDR3 consists of 13 residues. CDR3 coding DNA: TGTGCCAGCAGATACCACACGGTTTCACCCCTCCACTTT. Its translation: CASRYHTVSPLHF.